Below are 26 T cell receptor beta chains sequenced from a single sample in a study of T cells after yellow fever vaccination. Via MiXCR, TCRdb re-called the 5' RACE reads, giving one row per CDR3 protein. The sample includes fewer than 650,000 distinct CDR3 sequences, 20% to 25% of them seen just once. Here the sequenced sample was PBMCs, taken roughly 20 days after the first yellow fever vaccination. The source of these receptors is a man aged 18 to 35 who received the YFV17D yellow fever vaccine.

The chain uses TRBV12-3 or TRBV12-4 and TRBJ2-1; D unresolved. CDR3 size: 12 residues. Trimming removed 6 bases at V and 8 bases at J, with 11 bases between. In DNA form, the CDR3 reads TGTGCCAGCAGAGGGTCGCCGGATGAGCAGTTCTTC. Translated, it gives CASRGSPDEQFF.

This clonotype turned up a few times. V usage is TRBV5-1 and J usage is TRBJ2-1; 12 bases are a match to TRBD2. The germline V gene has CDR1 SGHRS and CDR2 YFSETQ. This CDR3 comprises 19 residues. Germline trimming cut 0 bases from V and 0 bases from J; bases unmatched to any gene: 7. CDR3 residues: CASSLAASGGVSSYNEQFF. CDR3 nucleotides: TGCGCCAGCAGCTTGGCCGCTAGCGGGGGGGTAAGCTCCTACAATGAGCAGTTCTTC.

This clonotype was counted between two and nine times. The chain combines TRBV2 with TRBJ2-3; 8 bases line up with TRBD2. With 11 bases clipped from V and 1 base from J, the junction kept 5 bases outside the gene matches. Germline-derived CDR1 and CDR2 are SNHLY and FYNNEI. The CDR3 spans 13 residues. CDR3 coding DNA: TGTGCCGATAAAGCGGGGGGCACAGATACGCAGTATTTT. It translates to CADKAGGTDTQYF.

The CDR3 nucleotides are TGTGCCAGCAGTTTCATCGGGGGAGGAGAAACTAATGAAAAACTGTTTTTT. Translating gives CASSFIGGGETNEKLFF. The chain has TRBV27 and TRBJ1-4; perhaps TRBD1 as D (5 bases). In germline, CDR1 is MNHEY, CDR2 SMNVEV (reference sequence). The CDR3 has 17 residues. V lost 3 bases and J 1 base, leaving 15 bases between the germline ends.

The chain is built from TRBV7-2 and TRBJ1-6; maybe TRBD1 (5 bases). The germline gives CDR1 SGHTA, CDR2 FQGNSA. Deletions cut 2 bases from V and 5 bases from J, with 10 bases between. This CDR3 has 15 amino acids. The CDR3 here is CASSLTTVNNSPLHF. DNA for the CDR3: TGTGCCAGCAGCTTAACGACAGTTAATAATTCACCCCTCCACTTT. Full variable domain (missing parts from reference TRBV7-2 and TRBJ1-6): GAGVSQSPSNKVTEKGKDVELRCDPISGHTALYWYRQSLGQGLEFLIYFQGNSAPDKSGLPSDRFSAERTGGSVSTLTIQRTQQEDSAVYLCASSLTTVNNSPLHFGNGTRLTVT.

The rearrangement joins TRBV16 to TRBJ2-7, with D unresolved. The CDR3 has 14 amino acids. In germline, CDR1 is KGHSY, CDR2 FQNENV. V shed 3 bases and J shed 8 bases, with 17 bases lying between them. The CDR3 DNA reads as TGTGCCAGCAGCCATACCGGAGTTGACCACCAGCAGTACTTC. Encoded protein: CASSHTGVDHQQYF.

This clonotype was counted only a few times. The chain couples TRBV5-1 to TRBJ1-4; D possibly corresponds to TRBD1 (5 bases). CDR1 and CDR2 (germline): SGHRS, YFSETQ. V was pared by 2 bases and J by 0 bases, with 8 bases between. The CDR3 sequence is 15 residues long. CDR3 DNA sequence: TGCGCCAGCAGCTTTGGGGACCCAACTAATGAAAAACTGTTTTTT. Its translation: CASSFGDPTNEKLFF. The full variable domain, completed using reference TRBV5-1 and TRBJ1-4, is KAGVTQTPRYLIKTRGQQVTLSCSPISGHRSVSWYQQTPGQGLQFLFEYFSETQRNKGNFPGRFSGRQFSNSRSEMNVSTLELGDSALYLCASSFGDPTNEKLFFGSGTQLSVL.

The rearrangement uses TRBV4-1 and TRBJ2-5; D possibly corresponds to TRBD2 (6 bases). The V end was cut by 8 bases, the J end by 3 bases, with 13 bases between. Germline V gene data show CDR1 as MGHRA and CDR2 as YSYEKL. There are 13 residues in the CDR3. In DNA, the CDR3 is TGCGCCAGCTCCCGGGAGCGCGAAGAGACCCAGTACTTC. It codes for CASSREREETQYF.

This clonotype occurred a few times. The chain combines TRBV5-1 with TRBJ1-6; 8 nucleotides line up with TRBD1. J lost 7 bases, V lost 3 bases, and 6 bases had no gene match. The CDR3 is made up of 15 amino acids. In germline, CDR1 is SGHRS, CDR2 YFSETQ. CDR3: CASSSRDRGNSPLHF. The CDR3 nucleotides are TGCGCCAGCAGCTCCCGAGACAGGGGCAATTCACCCCTCCACTTT.

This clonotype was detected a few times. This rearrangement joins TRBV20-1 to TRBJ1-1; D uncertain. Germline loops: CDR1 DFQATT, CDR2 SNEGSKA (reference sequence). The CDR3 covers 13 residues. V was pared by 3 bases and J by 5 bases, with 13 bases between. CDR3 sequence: CSASRDLSTEAFF. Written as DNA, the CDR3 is TGCAGTGCTAGCCGGGATTTATCTACTGAAGCTTTCTTT.

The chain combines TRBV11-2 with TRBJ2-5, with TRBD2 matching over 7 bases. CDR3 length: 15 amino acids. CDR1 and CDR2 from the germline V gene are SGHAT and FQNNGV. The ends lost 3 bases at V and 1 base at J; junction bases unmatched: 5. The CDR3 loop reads CASSFPAGSQETQYF. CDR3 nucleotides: TGTGCCAGCAGCTTTCCAGCGGGGAGCCAAGAGACCCAGTACTTC.

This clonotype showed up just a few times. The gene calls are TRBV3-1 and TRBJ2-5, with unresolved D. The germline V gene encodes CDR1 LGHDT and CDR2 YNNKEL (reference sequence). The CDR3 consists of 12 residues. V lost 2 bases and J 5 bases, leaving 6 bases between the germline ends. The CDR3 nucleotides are TGTGCCAGCAGCCAATCCCTGGAGACCCAGTACTTC. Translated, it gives CASSQSLETQYF.

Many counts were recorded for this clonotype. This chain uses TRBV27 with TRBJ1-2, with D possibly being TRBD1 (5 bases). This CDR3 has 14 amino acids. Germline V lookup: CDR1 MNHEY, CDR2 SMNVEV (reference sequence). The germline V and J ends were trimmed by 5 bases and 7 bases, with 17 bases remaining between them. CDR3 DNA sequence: TGTGCCAGCAGTCCCAACCCTCAGGGATTTGGCTACACCTTC. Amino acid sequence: CASSPNPQGFGYTF.

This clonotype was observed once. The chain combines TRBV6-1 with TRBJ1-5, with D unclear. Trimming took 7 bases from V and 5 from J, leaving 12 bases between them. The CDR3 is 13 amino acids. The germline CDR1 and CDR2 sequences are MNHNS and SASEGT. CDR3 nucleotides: TGTGCCAGCACCACAATGGGCGATCAGCCCCAGCATTTT. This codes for CASTTMGDQPQHF.

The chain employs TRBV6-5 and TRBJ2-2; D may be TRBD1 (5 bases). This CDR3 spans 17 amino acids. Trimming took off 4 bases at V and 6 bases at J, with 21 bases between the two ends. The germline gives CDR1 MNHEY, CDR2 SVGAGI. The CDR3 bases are TGTGCCAGCAGTTCCCGACAGAGCCCAGAAGTTTCCGGGGAGCTGTTTTTT. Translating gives CASSSRQSPEVSGELFF.

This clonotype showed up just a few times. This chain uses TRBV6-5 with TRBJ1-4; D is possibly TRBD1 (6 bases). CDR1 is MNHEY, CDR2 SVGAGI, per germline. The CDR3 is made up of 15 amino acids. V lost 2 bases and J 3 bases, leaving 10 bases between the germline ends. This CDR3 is CASSYERGANEKLFF. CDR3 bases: TGTGCCAGCAGTTACGAAAGGGGGGCTAATGAAAAACTGTTTTTT.

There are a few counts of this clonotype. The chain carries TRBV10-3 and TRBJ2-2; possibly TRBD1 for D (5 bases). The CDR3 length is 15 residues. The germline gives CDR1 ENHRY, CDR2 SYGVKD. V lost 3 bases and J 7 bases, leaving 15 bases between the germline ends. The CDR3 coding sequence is TGTGCCATCAGTGATCAGTCACAGGTTTACGGGGAGCTGTTTTTT. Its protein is CAISDQSQVYGELFF.

Here the CDR3 DNA reads TGTGCCAGCAGTTACTCGAGGAGGGAAATTACTCGGGATACGCAGTATTTT. Translated, it gives CASSYSRREITRDTQYF. The genes are TRBV6-5 and TRBJ2-3, with D possibly matching TRBD2 (6 bases). V lost 0 bases to trimming and J lost 6 bases, with 19 bases between them. The germline V gene has CDR1 MNHEY and CDR2 SVGAGI. The CDR3 runs to 17 residues.

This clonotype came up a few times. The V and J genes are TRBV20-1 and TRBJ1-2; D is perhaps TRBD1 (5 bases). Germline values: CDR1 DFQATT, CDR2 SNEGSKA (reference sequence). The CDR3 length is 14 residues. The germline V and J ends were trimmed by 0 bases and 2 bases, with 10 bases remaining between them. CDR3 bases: TGCAGTGCTAGAGATGGGCAGGGAAACTATGGCTACACCTTC. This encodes CSARDGQGNYGYTF.

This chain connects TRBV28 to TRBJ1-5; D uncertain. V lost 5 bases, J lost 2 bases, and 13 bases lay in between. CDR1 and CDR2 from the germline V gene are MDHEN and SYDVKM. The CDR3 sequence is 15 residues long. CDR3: CASSTGSSGNQPQHF. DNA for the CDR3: TGTGCCAGCAGTACTGGGTCCTCTGGCAATCAGCCCCAGCATTTT.

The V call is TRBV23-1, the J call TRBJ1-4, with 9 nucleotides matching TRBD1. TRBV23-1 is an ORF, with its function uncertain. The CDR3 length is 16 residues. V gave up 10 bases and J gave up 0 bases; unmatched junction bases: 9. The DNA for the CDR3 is TGCGCCACGACTGGGGGACAGGGAGCAACTAATGAAAAACTGTTTTTT. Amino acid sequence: CATTGGQGATNEKLFF.

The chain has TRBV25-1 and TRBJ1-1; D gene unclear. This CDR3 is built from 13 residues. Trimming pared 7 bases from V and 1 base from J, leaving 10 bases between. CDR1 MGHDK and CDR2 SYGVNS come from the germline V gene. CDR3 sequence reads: CASTLGWNTEAFF. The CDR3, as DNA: TGTGCCAGCACCCTCGGGTGGAACACTGAAGCTTTCTTT.

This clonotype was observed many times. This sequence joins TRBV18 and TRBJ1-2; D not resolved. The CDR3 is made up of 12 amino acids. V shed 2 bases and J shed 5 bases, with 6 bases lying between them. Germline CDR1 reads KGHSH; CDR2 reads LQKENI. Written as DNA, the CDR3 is TGTGCCAGCTCACCAGAGCCTTATGGCTACACCTTC. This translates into CASSPEPYGYTF.

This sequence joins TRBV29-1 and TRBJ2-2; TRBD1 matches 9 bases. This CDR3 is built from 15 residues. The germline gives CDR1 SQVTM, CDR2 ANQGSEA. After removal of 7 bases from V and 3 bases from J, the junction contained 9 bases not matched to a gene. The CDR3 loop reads CSASGGQGDTGELFF. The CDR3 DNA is TGCAGCGCCTCCGGGGGACAGGGTGACACCGGGGAGCTGTTTTTT.

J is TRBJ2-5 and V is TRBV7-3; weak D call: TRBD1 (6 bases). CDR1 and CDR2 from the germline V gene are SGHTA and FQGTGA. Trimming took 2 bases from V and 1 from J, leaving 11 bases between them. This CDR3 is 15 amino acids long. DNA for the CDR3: TGTGCCAGCAGCTTAGAACAGGGCCCCCAAGAGACCCAGTACTTC. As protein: CASSLEQGPQETQYF. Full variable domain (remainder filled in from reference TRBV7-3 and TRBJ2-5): GAGVSQTPSNKVTEKGKYVELRCDPISGHTALYWYRQSLGQGPEFLIYFQGTGAADDSGLPNDRFFAVRPEGSVSTLKIQRTERGDSAVYLCASSLEQGPQETQYFGPGTRLLVL.

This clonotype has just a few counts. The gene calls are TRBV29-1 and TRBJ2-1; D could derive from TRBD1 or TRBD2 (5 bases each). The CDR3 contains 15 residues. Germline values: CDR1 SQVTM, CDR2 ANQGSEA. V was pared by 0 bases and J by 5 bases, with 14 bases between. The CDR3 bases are TGCAGCGTTGAAGATCATGGGGACCCCGACAATGAGCAGTTCTTC. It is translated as CSVEDHGDPDNEQFF.